Reported below is one T cell receptor (beta chain). The record originates from a study of blood T cell repertoires in COVID-19. About the research overall: T cells, B-cell-depleted T cells, or PBMCs provided the cDNA or gDNA that served as material.

From germline, CDR1 is LNHDA and CDR2 SQIVND (reference sequence). This CDR3 comprises 13 residues. V lost 5 bases and J 4 bases, leaving 9 bases between the germline ends. Original processing methods: Nucleated cell counts were estimated from reference gene primer amplification. Clones were read by immunoSEQ multiplex PCR, and TCRdb kept only the in-frame ones, dropping some. From that table come the V and J calls and clone size; the DNA was used to work out D and trimming. The table lists 70,000 to 85,000 clones, almost 85% of them singletons. The sequenced sample consisted of peripheral blood. This receptor was identified in an elderly man with acute or convalescent COVID-19. The chain links TRBV19 to TRBJ1-3; D perhaps matches TRBD1 (6 bases). The CDR3 protein is CASSFDRGNTIYF. In nucleotides, the CDR3 is TGTGCCAGTAGTTTTGACAGGGGAAACACCATATATTTT.